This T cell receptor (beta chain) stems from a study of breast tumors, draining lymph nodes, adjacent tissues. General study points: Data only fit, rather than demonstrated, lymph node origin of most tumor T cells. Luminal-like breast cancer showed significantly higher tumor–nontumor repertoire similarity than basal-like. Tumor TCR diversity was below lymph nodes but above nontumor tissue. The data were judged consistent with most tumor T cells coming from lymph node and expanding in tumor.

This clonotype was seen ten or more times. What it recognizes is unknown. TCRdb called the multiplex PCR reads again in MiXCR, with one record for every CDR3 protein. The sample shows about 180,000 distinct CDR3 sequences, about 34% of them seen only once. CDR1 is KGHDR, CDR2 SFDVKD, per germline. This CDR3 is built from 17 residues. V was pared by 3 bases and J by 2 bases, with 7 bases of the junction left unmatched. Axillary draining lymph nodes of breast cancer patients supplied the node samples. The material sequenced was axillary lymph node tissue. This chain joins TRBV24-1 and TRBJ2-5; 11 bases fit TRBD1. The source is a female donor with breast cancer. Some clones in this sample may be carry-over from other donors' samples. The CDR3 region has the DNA TGTGCCACCAGTGATCTCGGGGACAGGGGGTCTCAAGAGACCCAGTACTTC. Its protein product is CATSDLGDRGSQETQYF.